The T cell receptor beta chain under discussion was sequenced for a study of blood T cells in healthy people across ages. Combining a sample-barcoded 5' primer with a J-beta primer mix, a second PCR ran for about 7 to 11 cycles. TCRdb called the 5' RACE reads again in MiXCR, with one record for every CDR3 protein. The repertoire holds approximately 880,000 distinct CDR3 sequences, with 48% as singletons. The material sequenced was blood. The TCR sequence derives from a man younger than 40 in good health.

This chain's CDR3 is CASSSSSNTDTQYF. In nucleotides, the CDR3 is TGTGCCAGCAGCTCTAGTTCTAACACAGATACGCAGTATTTT. The J gene is TRBJ2-3, the V gene TRBV7-2; D not resolved. This CDR3 contains 14 residues. Germline CDR1 reads SGHTA; CDR2 reads FQGNSA. V shed 4 bases and J shed 2 bases, with 10 bases lying between them. Variable domain in full (rest from reference TRBV7-2 and TRBJ2-3): GAGVSQSPSNKVTEKGKDVELRCDPISGHTALYWYRQSLGQGLEFLIYFQGNSAPDKSGLPSDRFSAERTGGSVSTLTIQRTQQEDSAVYLCASSSSSNTDTQYFGPGTRLTVL.